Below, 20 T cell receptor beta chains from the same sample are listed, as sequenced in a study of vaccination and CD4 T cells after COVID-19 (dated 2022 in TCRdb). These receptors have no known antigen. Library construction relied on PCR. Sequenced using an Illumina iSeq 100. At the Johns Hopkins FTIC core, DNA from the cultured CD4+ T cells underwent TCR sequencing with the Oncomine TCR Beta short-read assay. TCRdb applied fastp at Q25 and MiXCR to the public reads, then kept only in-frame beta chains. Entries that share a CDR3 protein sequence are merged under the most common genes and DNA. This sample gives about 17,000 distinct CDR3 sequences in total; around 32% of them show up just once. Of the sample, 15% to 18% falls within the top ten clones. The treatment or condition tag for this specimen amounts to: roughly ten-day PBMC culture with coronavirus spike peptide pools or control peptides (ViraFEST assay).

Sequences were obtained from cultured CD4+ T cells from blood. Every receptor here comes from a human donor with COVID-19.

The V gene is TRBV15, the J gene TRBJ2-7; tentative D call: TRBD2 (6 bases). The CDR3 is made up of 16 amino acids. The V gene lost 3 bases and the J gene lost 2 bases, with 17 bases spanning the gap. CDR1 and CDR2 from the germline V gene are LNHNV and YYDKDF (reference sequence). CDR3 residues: CATSRGGKSGTYEQYF. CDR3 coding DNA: TGTGCCACCAGCAGGGGAGGAAAAAGCGGCACCTACGAGCAGTACTTC.

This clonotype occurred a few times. Here the CDR3 DNA reads TGTGCCATCAGTGTTGATAGGCCTTCTGGAAACACCATATATTTT. Its translation is CAISVDRPSGNTIYF. The rearrangement uses TRBV10-3 and TRBJ1-3; D gene unclear. There are 15 residues in the CDR3. Per germline, CDR1 ENHRY and CDR2 SYGVKD. V gave up 4 bases and J gave up 1 base, with 11 bases separating them.

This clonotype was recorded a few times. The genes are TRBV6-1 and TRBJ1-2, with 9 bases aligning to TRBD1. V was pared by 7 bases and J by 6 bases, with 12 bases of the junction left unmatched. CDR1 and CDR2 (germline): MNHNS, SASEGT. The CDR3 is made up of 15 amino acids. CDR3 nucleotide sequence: TGTGCCAGCAACAGACAGGGGGGGTCTTCCAATGGCTACACCTTC. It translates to CASNRQGGSSNGYTF.

The CDR3 nucleotides are TGTGCCAGCAGCTTAGCGGGACAGGGTCAGCCCCAGCATTTT. The encoded protein is CASSLAGQGQPQHF. The rearrangement links TRBV7-6 to TRBJ1-5, with 9 bases lining up with TRBD1. This CDR3 spans 14 amino acids. From germline, CDR1 is SGHVS and CDR2 FNYEAQ. With 0 bases clipped from V and 6 bases from J, the junction kept 0 bases outside the gene matches.

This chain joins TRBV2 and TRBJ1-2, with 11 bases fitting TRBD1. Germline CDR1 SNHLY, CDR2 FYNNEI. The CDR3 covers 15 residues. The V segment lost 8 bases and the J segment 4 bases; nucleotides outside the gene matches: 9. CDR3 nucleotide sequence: TGTGCCAGCGACCGGGACAGGGGGTCCCTCTATGGCTACACCTTC. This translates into CASDRDRGSLYGYTF.

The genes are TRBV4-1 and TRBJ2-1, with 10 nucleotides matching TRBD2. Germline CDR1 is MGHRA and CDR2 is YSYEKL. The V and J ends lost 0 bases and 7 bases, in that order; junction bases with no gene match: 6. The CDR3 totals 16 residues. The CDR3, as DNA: TGCGCCAGCAGCCAAGAACCAGCGGGGGGGCTTAATGAGCAGTTCTTC. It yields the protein CASSQEPAGGLNEQFF.

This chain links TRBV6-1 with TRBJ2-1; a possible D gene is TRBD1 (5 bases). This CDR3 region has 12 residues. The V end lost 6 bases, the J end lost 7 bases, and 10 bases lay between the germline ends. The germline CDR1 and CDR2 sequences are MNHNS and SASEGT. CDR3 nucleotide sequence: TGTGCCAGCAGCCGCCAGGGTAATGAGCAGTTCTTC. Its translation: CASSRQGNEQFF.

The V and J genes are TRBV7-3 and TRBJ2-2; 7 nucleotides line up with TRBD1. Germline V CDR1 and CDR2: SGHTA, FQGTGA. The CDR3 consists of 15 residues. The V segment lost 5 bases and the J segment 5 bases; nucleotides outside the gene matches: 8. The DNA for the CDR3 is TGTGCCAGCAGCCTAGAGGGGACAGAGACCGGGGAGCTGTTTTTT. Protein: CASSLEGTETGELFF.

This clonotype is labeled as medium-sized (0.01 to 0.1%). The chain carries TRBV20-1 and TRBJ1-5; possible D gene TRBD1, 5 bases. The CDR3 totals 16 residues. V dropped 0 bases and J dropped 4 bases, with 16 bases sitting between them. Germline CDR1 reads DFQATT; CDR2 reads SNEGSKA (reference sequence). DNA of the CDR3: TGCAGTGCTAGAGATCCTGGTCGGAGGACAAATCAGCCCCAGCATTTT. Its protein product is CSARDPGRRTNQPQHF.

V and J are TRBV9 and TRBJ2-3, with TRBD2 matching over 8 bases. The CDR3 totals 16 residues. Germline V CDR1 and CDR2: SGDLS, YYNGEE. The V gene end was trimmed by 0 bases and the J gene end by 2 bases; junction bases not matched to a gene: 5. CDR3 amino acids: CASSVAGGGNTDTQYF. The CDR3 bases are TGTGCCAGCAGCGTAGCTGGCGGGGGGAACACAGATACGCAGTATTTT.

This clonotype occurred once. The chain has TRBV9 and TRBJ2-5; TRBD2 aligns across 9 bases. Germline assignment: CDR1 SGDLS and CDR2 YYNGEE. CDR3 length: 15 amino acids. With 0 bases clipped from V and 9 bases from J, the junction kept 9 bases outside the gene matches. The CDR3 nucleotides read TGTGCCAGCAGCGTAGACAGCGGGGGGCGGAGGCCCCAGTACTTC. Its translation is CASSVDSGGRRPQYF. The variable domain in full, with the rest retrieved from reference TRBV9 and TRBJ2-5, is DSGVTQTPKHLITATGQRVTLRCSPRSGDLSVYWYQQSLDQGLQFLIQYYNGEERAKGNILERFSAQQFPDLHSELNLSSLELGDSALYFCASSVDSGGRRPQYFGPGTRLLVL.

Written as DNA, the CDR3 is TGTGCCAGCAGTTTCGACAGGGTGTTTAACACCGGGGAGCTGTTTTTT. Translating gives CASSFDRVFNTGELFF. The chain links TRBV27 to TRBJ2-2; 7 nucleotides line up with TRBD1. Germline lookup yields CDR1 MNHEY and CDR2 SMNVEV (reference sequence). Trimming removed 3 bases from V and 2 bases from J; junction bases left unmatched: 6. The CDR3 sequence is 16 residues long.

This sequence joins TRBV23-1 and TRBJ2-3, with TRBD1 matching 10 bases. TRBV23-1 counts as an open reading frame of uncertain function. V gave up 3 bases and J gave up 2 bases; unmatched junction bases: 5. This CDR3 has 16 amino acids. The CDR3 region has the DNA TGCGCCAGCAGTCATCGGGACAGGGGCCCCACAGATACGCAGTATTTT. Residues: CASSHRDRGPTDTQYF.

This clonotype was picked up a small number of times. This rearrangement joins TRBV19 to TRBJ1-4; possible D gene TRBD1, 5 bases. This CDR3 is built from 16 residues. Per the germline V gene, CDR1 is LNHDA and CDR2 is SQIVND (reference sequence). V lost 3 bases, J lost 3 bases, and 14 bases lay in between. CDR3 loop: CASSIFPGRSNEKLFF. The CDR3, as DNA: TGTGCCAGTAGTATCTTTCCAGGGCGATCTAATGAAAAACTGTTTTTT.

The CDR3 region is CATSRDLGHYQETQYF. The DNA for the CDR3 is TGTGCCACCAGCAGAGATCTGGGCCACTACCAAGAGACCCAGTACTTC. This chain links TRBV15 with TRBJ2-5; unclear D gene. The germline gives CDR1 LNHNV, CDR2 YYDKDF (reference sequence). The CDR3 is 16 amino acids. V lost 0 bases and J 0 bases, leaving 11 bases between the germline ends.

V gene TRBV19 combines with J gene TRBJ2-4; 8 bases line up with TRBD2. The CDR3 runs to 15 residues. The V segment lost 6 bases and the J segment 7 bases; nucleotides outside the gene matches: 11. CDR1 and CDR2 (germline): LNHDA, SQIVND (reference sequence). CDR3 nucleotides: TGTGCCAGTAGGATCCGGGGGGGCGAGTCGAACATTCAGTACTTC. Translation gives CASRIRGGESNIQYF.

The CDR3 coding sequence is TGTGCCAGCAGCTTGCGCCAGGGTCATCAGCCCCAGCATTTT. As protein: CASSLRQGHQPQHF. The chain is built from TRBV5-6 and TRBJ1-5, with TRBD1 as a possible D gene (5 bases). CDR1 SGHDT and CDR2 YYEEEE come from the germline V gene. With 1 base removed from V and 5 bases from J, the gap between germline ends came to 10 bases. The CDR3 consists of 14 residues.

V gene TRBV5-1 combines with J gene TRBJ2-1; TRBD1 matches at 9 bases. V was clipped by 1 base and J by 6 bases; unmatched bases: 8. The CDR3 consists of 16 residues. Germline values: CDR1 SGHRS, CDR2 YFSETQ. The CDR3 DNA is TGCGCCAGCAGCTTGTCCGGGACAGGGCCGGGCAATGAGCAGTTCTTC. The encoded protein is CASSLSGTGPGNEQFF.

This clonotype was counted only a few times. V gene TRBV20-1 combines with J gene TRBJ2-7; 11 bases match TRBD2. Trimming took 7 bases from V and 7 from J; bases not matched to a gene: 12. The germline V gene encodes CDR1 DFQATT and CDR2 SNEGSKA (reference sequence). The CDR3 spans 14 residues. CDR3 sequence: CSVSTGTSGSEQYF. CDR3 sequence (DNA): TGCAGTGTTTCCACTGGGACTAGCGGTTCGGAGCAGTACTTC.

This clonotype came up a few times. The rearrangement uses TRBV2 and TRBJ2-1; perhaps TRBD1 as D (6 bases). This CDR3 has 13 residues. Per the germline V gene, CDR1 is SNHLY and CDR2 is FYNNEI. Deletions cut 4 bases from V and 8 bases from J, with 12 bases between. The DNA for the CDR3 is TGTGCCAGCAGTGCGCAGGGGATGGATGAGCAGTTCTTC. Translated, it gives CASSAQGMDEQFF.